This entry is about one T cell receptor beta chain. Among Cohort 3 donors, those recovered had two negative PCRs, clearance, or symptom resolution. With V trimmed by 8 bases and J by 8 bases, 14 bases remained unmatched. Germline assignment: CDR1 MNHEY and CDR2 SVGAGI. This CDR3 has 14 amino acids. This entry comes from a study of blood T cell repertoires in COVID-19. Study-wide context: Italy, Spain and the United States were the sources of the convalescent and acute COVID-19 samples.

In the authors' methods: Reference gene primer amplification gave estimated nucleated cell counts. The protocol was immunoSEQ multiplex PCR, while the TCRdb copy is restricted to in-frame clones and leaves out a portion. V, J and clone size were drawn from that table, and D and trimming were deduced from the DNA. The sample yields over 250,000 clones, 80% to 95% seen once. Sequencing was carried out using PBMCs or T cells enriched from blood (not recorded which). The rearrangement links TRBV6-5 to TRBJ1-1, with 7 bases matching TRBD1. This receptor was obtained from a woman between 25 and 40 years old who had recovered from COVID-19. The CDR3 protein is CASLVAEGAGEAFF. CDR3 DNA: TGTGCCAGCCTGGTAGCAGAGGGGGCAGGCGAAGCTTTCTTT.